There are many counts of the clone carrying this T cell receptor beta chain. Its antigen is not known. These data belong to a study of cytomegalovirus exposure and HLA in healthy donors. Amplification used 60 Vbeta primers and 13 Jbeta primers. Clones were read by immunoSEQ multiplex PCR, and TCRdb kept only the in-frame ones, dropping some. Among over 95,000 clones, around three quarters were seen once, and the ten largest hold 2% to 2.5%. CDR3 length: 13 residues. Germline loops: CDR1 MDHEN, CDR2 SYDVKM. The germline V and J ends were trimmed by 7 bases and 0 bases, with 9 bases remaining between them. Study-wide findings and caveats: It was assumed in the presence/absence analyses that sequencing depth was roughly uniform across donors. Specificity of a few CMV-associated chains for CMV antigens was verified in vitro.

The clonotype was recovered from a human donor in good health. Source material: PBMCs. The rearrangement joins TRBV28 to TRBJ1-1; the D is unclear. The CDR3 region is CASILKMNTEAFF. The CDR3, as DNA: TGTGCCAGCATCCTAAAAATGAACACTGAAGCTTTCTTT. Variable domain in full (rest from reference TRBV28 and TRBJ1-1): DVKVTQSSRYLVKRTGEKVFLECVQDMDHENMFWYRQDPGLGLRLIYFSYDVKMKEKGDIPEGYSVSREKKERFSLILESASTNQTSMYLCASILKMNTEAFFGQGTRLTVV.